These T cell receptor beta chains were read from a single sample in a study of shared clonotypes between healthy human individuals. The protocol was immunoSEQ multiplex PCR, while the TCRdb copy is restricted to in-frame clones and leaves out a portion. Among around 440,000 clones listed, 70% to 80% were seen once. Input material: PBMCs. The receptors were sampled from a woman between 40 and 55 years old in good health. Some clones in this sample may be carry-over from other donors' samples. Both conserved end residues are part of each CDR3. The order of the fields is V gene, D gene, clone size, J gene, CDR3 protein, CDR3 DNA. The D gene is left open where the match is weak. Clone sizes are given selectively: once, few, many, or a class where the clone is expanded.

v_call: TRBV29-1
d_call: -
clone_size: -
j_call: TRBJ2-7
cdr3_aa: CSVFRDSYEQYF
cdr3_nt: TGCAGCGTTTTTCGGGATTCCTACGAGCAGTACTTC

v_call: TRBV5-1
d_call: TRBD2
clone_size: -
j_call: TRBJ2-5
cdr3_aa: CASSFALAQETQYF
cdr3_nt: TGCGCCAGCAGCTTCGCACTAGCGCAAGAGACCCAGTACTTC

v_call: TRBV6-4
d_call: TRBD2
clone_size: many
j_call: TRBJ2-7
cdr3_aa: CASSEIAGDSYEQYF
cdr3_nt: TGTGCCAGCAGTGAAATAGCGGGAGACTCCTACGAGCAGTACTTC

v_call: TRBV6-5
d_call: TRBD1
clone_size: -
j_call: TRBJ2-7
cdr3_aa: CASTPTGAYEQYF
cdr3_nt: TGTGCCAGCACCCCGACAGGGGCCTACGAGCAGTACTTC

v_call: TRBV2
d_call: -
clone_size: many
j_call: TRBJ2-7
cdr3_aa: CASRAPSHISYEQYF
cdr3_nt: TGTGCCAGCAGAGCTCCGTCCCACATCTCCTACGAGCAGTACTTC

v_call: TRBV4-3
d_call: -
clone_size: -
j_call: TRBJ2-7
cdr3_aa: CASSQVRGSEQYF
cdr3_nt: TGCGCCAGCAGCCAAGTAAGGGGGAGCGAGCAGTACTTC

v_call: TRBV5-1
d_call: TRBD2
clone_size: -
j_call: TRBJ2-7
cdr3_aa: CASSLLAETYEQYF
cdr3_nt: TGCGCCAGCAGCTTGCTAGCGGAAACCTACGAGCAGTACTTC

v_call: TRBV6-5
d_call: -
clone_size: -
j_call: TRBJ1-4
cdr3_aa: CASSYRPATNEKLFF
cdr3_nt: TGTGCCAGCAGTTACAGGCCTGCAACTAATGAAAAACTGTTTTTT

v_call: TRBV5-1
d_call: TRBD2
clone_size: -
j_call: TRBJ2-1
cdr3_aa: CASSLMPSGTDNEQFF
cdr3_nt: TGCGCCAGCAGCTTGATGCCTAGCGGGACCGACAATGAGCAGTTCTTC

v_call: TRBV28
d_call: -
clone_size: once
j_call: TRBJ2-1
cdr3_aa: CASSPGSYNEQFF
cdr3_nt: TGTGCCAGCAGTCCCGGCTCCTACAATGAGCAGTTCTTC

v_call: TRBV28
d_call: TRBD2
clone_size: many
j_call: TRBJ2-7
cdr3_aa: CASSGLAGIYEQYF
cdr3_nt: TGTGCCAGCAGTGGACTAGCGGGGATCTACGAGCAGTACTTC

v_call: TRBV2
d_call: -
clone_size: few
j_call: TRBJ1-5
cdr3_aa: CATRTGNGNQPQHF
cdr3_nt: TGTGCCACACGAACAGGGAACGGCAATCAGCCCCAGCATTTT

v_call: TRBV30
d_call: TRBD2
clone_size: few
j_call: TRBJ2-1
cdr3_aa: CAWSLTSGNEQFF
cdr3_nt: TGTGCCTGGAGCCTGACTAGCGGCAATGAGCAGTTCTTC

v_call: TRBV19
d_call: -
clone_size: -
j_call: TRBJ2-7
cdr3_aa: CASSSRGLQNYEQYF
cdr3_nt: TGTGCCAGTAGTTCCAGGGGACTCCAGAACTACGAGCAGTACTTC

v_call: TRBV4-1
d_call: -
clone_size: -
j_call: TRBJ1-5
cdr3_aa: CASSQAVGAGGNQPQHF
cdr3_nt: TGCGCCAGCAGCCAAGCGGTTGGGGCAGGGGGCAATCAGCCCCAGCATTTT

v_call: TRBV6-5
d_call: -
clone_size: -
j_call: TRBJ2-5
cdr3_aa: CASSLRETQYF
cdr3_nt: TGTGCCAGCAGTCTGCGGGAGACCCAGTACTTC

v_call: TRBV28
d_call: -
clone_size: few
j_call: TRBJ2-5
cdr3_aa: CASSLPQGGETQYF
cdr3_nt: TGTGCCAGCAGTCTCCCGCAGGGGGGGGAGACCCAGTACTTC

v_call: TRBV28
d_call: TRBD1
clone_size: many
j_call: TRBJ2-7
cdr3_aa: CASRWTGGAASSSYEQYF
cdr3_nt: TGTGCCAGCAGATGGACAGGGGGCGCGGCTAGCAGCTCCTACGAGCAGTACTTC

v_call: TRBV5-1
d_call: TRBD1
clone_size: -
j_call: TRBJ2-7
cdr3_aa: CASSLGDRVYEQYF
cdr3_nt: TGCGCCAGCAGCTTGGGGGACAGGGTCTACGAGCAGTACTTC

v_call: TRBV7-9
d_call: -
clone_size: many
j_call: TRBJ1-3
cdr3_aa: CASSSGAGNTIYF
cdr3_nt: TGTGCCAGCAGCTCCGGGGCGGGAAACACCATATATTTT

v_call: TRBV4-1
d_call: -
clone_size: -
j_call: TRBJ2-5
cdr3_aa: CASSPQIGSEEQYF
cdr3_nt: TGCGCCAGCAGCCCTCAGATTGGGTCGGAGGAGCAGTACTTC

v_call: TRBV5-6
d_call: TRBD1
clone_size: -
j_call: TRBJ2-3
cdr3_aa: CASSEDRVRDTQYF
cdr3_nt: TGTGCCAGCAGCGAAGACAGGGTCAGAGATACGCAGTATTTT

v_call: TRBV21-1
d_call: -
clone_size: once
j_call: TRBJ1-2
cdr3_aa: CAVGGSNYGYTF
cdr3_nt: TGTGCCGTCGGGGGTTCTAACTATGGCTACACCTTC

v_call: TRBV20-1
d_call: -
clone_size: -
j_call: TRBJ2-5
cdr3_aa: CSESHQETQYF
cdr3_nt: TGTTCGGAGTCCCACCAAGAGACCCAGTACTTC

v_call: TRBV5-6
d_call: -
clone_size: few
j_call: TRBJ2-1
cdr3_aa: CASSLTGYNEQFF
cdr3_nt: TGTGCCAGCAGCTTGACCGGGTACAATGAGCAGTTCTTC

v_call: TRBV11-2
d_call: -
clone_size: many
j_call: TRBJ2-7
cdr3_aa: CASSLDFRAEQYF
cdr3_nt: TGTGCCAGCAGCTTAGATTTCAGGGCCGAGCAGTACTTC

v_call: TRBV28
d_call: TRBD1
clone_size: -
j_call: TRBJ2-1
cdr3_aa: CASSQGGTGANEQFF
cdr3_nt: TGTGCCAGCAGTCAGGGGGGGACAGGGGCCAATGAGCAGTTCTTC

v_call: TRBV13
d_call: -
clone_size: -
j_call: TRBJ2-3
cdr3_aa: CASNLLREHTDTQYF
cdr3_nt: TGTGCCAGCAACCTATTGCGGGAACACACAGATACGCAGTATTTT

v_call: TRBV27
d_call: -
clone_size: -
j_call: TRBJ2-1
cdr3_aa: CASRTFGGSDYNEQFF
cdr3_nt: TGTGCCAGCAGAACCTTTGGGGGCTCAGATTACAATGAGCAGTTCTTC

v_call: TRBV4-3
d_call: -
clone_size: many
j_call: TRBJ1-1
cdr3_aa: CASSPQGSTTEAFF
cdr3_nt: TGCGCCAGCAGCCCCCAGGGTAGTACCACTGAAGCTTTCTTT

v_call: TRBV9
d_call: -
clone_size: -
j_call: TRBJ2-3
cdr3_aa: CASSTSPTDTQYF
cdr3_nt: TGTGCCAGCAGCACCTCCCCCACAGATACGCAGTATTTT

v_call: TRBV5-1
d_call: -
clone_size: -
j_call: TRBJ2-3
cdr3_aa: CASSLDQSRTDTQYF
cdr3_nt: TGCGCCAGCAGCTTAGATCAGAGCCGCACAGATACGCAGTATTTT

v_call: TRBV15
d_call: -
clone_size: few
j_call: TRBJ1-5
cdr3_aa: CATSRLTDQPQHF
cdr3_nt: TGTGCCACCAGCAGGCTTACAGATCAGCCCCAGCATTTT

v_call: TRBV5-1
d_call: -
clone_size: -
j_call: TRBJ1-2
cdr3_aa: CASSPTGTGYGYTF
cdr3_nt: TGCGCCAGCAGCCCTACCGGGACGGGCTATGGCTACACCTTC

v_call: TRBV6-6
d_call: TRBD1
clone_size: -
j_call: TRBJ1-5
cdr3_aa: CASRTPGGNNQPQHF
cdr3_nt: TGTGCCAGCAGGACACCAGGGGGGAACAATCAGCCCCAGCATTTT

v_call: TRBV2
d_call: -
clone_size: -
j_call: TRBJ1-1
cdr3_aa: CASSTQENTEAFF
cdr3_nt: TGTGCCAGCAGTACCCAGGAGAACACTGAAGCTTTCTTT

v_call: TRBV2
d_call: -
clone_size: -
j_call: TRBJ2-3
cdr3_aa: CASGGGPGPTDTQYF
cdr3_nt: TGTGCCAGCGGGGGGGGGCCAGGGCCCACAGATACGCAGTATTTT

v_call: TRBV30
d_call: TRBD1
clone_size: -
j_call: TRBJ1-1
cdr3_aa: CAWSPTGIRAFF
cdr3_nt: TGTGCCTGGAGTCCGACAGGGATTCGCGCTTTCTTT

v_call: TRBV5-6
d_call: -
clone_size: -
j_call: TRBJ2-7
cdr3_aa: CASSLRHTSYEQYF
cdr3_nt: TGTGCCAGCAGCTTGCGACACACTTCCTACGAGCAGTACTTC

v_call: TRBV5-1
d_call: -
clone_size: -
j_call: TRBJ2-1
cdr3_aa: CASSLDWSPEQFF
cdr3_nt: TGCGCCAGCAGCTTGGACTGGAGTCCTGAGCAGTTCTTC

v_call: TRBV6-1
d_call: TRBD1
clone_size: few
j_call: TRBJ2-7
cdr3_aa: CASREMTGVAYEQYF
cdr3_nt: TGTGCCAGCAGGGAGATGACAGGGGTAGCCTACGAGCAGTACTTC

v_call: TRBV5-4
d_call: -
clone_size: -
j_call: TRBJ1-2
cdr3_aa: CASSPGKAWGYTF
cdr3_nt: TGTGCCAGCAGCCCGGGCAAGGCATGGGGATACACCTTC

v_call: TRBV19
d_call: TRBD1
clone_size: -
j_call: TRBJ1-5
cdr3_aa: CASSIGTGEGNQPQHF
cdr3_nt: TGTGCCAGTAGTATTGGGACAGGGGAAGGCAATCAGCCCCAGCATTTT

v_call: TRBV28
d_call: TRBD1
clone_size: -
j_call: TRBJ2-2
cdr3_aa: CASSDRGPGELFF
cdr3_nt: TGTGCCAGCTCGGACAGGGGTCCCGGGGAGCTGTTTTTT

v_call: TRBV10-3
d_call: TRBD1
clone_size: once
j_call: TRBJ1-5
cdr3_aa: CAINDRADQPQHF
cdr3_nt: TGTGCCATCAACGACAGGGCGGATCAGCCCCAGCATTTT

v_call: TRBV20-1
d_call: -
clone_size: -
j_call: TRBJ2-7
cdr3_aa: CSARAGYEQYF
cdr3_nt: TGCAGTGCTAGAGCTGGATACGAGCAGTACTTC

v_call: TRBV4-1
d_call: -
clone_size: -
j_call: TRBJ2-5
cdr3_aa: CASSQGLGGTQYF
cdr3_nt: TGCGCCAGCAGCCAAGGGCTAGGGGGTACCCAGTACTTC

v_call: TRBV6-1
d_call: -
clone_size: -
j_call: TRBJ2-7
cdr3_aa: CASSEESRRFDEQYF
cdr3_nt: TGTGCCAGCAGTGAAGAATCTCGGAGGTTCGACGAGCAGTACTTC